Given below is one T cell receptor beta chain in context. This sample was taken from a study of blood T cell repertoires in COVID-19. About the study: In each case, the material was cDNA or gDNA derived from T cells, B-cell-depleted T cells, or PBMCs.

Authors' analysis steps: Amplification of reference gene primers was used by the study to estimate nucleated cell counts. Produced via immunoSEQ multiplex PCR; TCRdb's table is partial and in-frame only. Clonal size and the V and J genes are those of that table, whereas D and trimming came from the DNA. The table records roughly 70,000 clones, over 75% of them present only once. The germline V gene has CDR1 SNHLY and CDR2 FYNNEI. Trimming cost V 5 bases and J 4 bases; bases outside gene matches: 2. The CDR3 consists of 13 residues. The receptor comes from a woman in her sixties or seventies with acute or convalescent COVID-19. V gene TRBV2 combines with J gene TRBJ1-2, with 9 bases lining up with TRBD1. Sample: peripheral blood. The CDR3 sequence: CASSRDRVYGYTF. As DNA, the CDR3 is TGTGCCAGCAGTAGGGACAGGGTCTATGGCTACACCTTC.